These T cell receptor beta chains were read from a single sample in a study of T-cell memory formation after mild COVID-19. TCRdb re-derived calls from the 5' RACE reads in MiXCR, one entry per CDR3 protein. The sample has about half a million distinct CDR3 sequences, approximately 18% seen once; the top ten hold 12%. Sequencing input: PBMCs or a T cell subset sorted from them (not recorded which). Source of these receptors: an adult woman who had mild COVID-19 (a few samples of this study predate the infection). Cell type and time point are not known. The CDR3 runs from the conserved cysteine through the conserved F or W. The D gene is left open where the match is weak. Clone size is shown for a subset of rows, as once, few, many or a class of expanded clone.

clone_size	d_call	v_call	j_call	cdr3_aa	cdr3_nt
few	NA	TRBV5-5	TRBJ2-2	CASSKAARPKNTGELFF	TGTGCCAGCAGCAAAGCAGCGAGACCGAAGAACACCGGGGAGCTGTTTTTT
few	NA	TRBV12-3/TRBV12-4	TRBJ1-3	CASSLFSGLGTDTIYF	TGTGCCAGCAGTTTGTTTTCAGGGTTAGGTACAGACACCATATATTTT
NA	TRBD1	TRBV5-1	TRBJ2-6	CASSLTGQGSSGANVLTF	TGCGCCAGCAGTTTGACCGGACAGGGGAGCTCTGGGGCCAACGTCCTGACTTTC
NA	TRBD2	TRBV13	TRBJ2-1	CASGNSGSSYNEQFF	TGTGCCAGCGGGAATAGCGGGAGCTCCTACAATGAGCAGTTCTTC
many	TRBD2	TRBV20-1	TRBJ2-7	CSARDRLAGAVEQYF	TGCAGTGCTAGAGATCGACTAGCGGGTGCCGTCGAGCAGTACTTC
few	TRBD1	TRBV4-1	TRBJ1-1	CASSPLGATGRTSAFF	TGCGCCAGCAGCCCCCTGGGGGCGACAGGGAGGACCTCAGCTTTCTTT
NA	NA	TRBV20-1	TRBJ1-1	CSAVPQGDRSEAFF	TGCAGTGCGGTACCCCAGGGAGATCGGTCTGAAGCTTTCTTT
few	NA	TRBV7-9	TRBJ2-5	CASSVDGLATKGQETQYF	TGTGCCAGCAGCGTAGATGGGTTGGCGACCAAAGGGCAAGAGACCCAGTACTTC
many	NA	TRBV20-1	TRBJ1-1	CSARDLLATEAFF	TGCAGTGCTAGAGATCTGCTCGCCACTGAAGCTTTCTTT
NA	NA	TRBV10-3	TRBJ1-2	CATKPEWQRDYGYTF	TGTGCCACCAAGCCCGAATGGCAACGGGACTATGGCTACACCTTC
NA	NA	TRBV11-2	TRBJ2-1	CASSFGPGTYNEQFF	TGTGCCAGCAGCTTTGGGCCAGGAACCTACAATGAGCAGTTCTTC
NA	TRBD1	TRBV7-9	TRBJ2-3	CASSLAGDRARDTQYF	TGTGCCAGCAGCTTAGCGGGTGACAGGGCACGAGATACGCAGTATTTT
few	NA	TRBV24-1	TRBJ2-2	CATSDFGRGVSNAGELFF	TGTGCCACCAGTGATTTCGGCAGGGGGGTCAGTAACGCCGGGGAGCTGTTTTTT
few	NA	TRBV20-1	TRBJ1-1	CSATRTVVEAFF	TGCAGTGCTACAAGGACGGTGGTTGAAGCTTTCTTT
few	TRBD2	TRBV11-1	TRBJ2-7	CASSSSWGLEEQYF	TGTGCCAGCAGCTCCTCATGGGGACTAGAAGAGCAGTACTTC
NA	TRBD2	TRBV12-3/TRBV12-4	TRBJ2-1	CASSLGKTSGTGLGQFF	TGTGCCAGCAGTTTAGGGAAGACTAGCGGGACAGGCTTAGGGCAGTTCTTC
NA	NA	TRBV24-1	TRBJ2-2	CATSDFSRAGELFF	TGTGCCACCAGTGATTTCTCCAGGGCCGGGGAGCTGTTTTTT
NA	TRBD2	TRBV7-8	TRBJ2-4	CASSSGLAGEKNIQYF	TGTGCCAGCAGCTCCGGACTAGCGGGGGAAAAAAACATTCAGTACTTC
NA	NA	TRBV30	TRBJ1-2	CAWSARLEAGGYTF	TGTGCCTGGAGTGCCCGTCTGGAGGCGGGGGGCTACACCTTC
NA	NA	TRBV20-1	TRBJ1-2	CSATRGGYGYTF	TGCAGTGCTACGAGGGGGGGCTATGGCTACACCTTC
few	TRBD1	TRBV12-3/TRBV12-4	TRBJ2-2	CASSGQGVTGELFF	TGTGCCAGCTCCGGACAGGGGGTAACCGGGGAGCTGTTTTTT
few	TRBD2	TRBV4-2	TRBJ2-1	CASSQEDVAGGHYNEQFF	TGTGCCAGCAGCCAAGAGGACGTAGCGGGGGGGCACTACAATGAGCAGTTCTTC
NA	TRBD2	TRBV24-1	TRBJ2-1	CATSAERGVSNEQFF	TGTGCCACCAGTGCGGAGCGGGGGGTAAGCAATGAGCAGTTCTTC
NA	NA	TRBV28	TRBJ1-2	CASSLSRGYTF	TGTGCCAGCAGTTTATCTCGGGGCTACACCTTC
NA	TRBD1	TRBV20-1	TRBJ1-6	CSARYRGEYNSPLHF	TGCAGTGCTAGATACAGGGGCGAGTATAATTCACCCCTCCACTTT
NA	TRBD1	TRBV7-7	TRBJ2-1	CASSLGDSPYNEQFF	TGTGCTAGCAGCTTAGGGGACAGCCCCTACAATGAGCAGTTCTTC
few	NA	TRBV5-1	TRBJ1-4	CASSLTGPSTNEKLFF	TGCGCCAGCAGCTTGACCGGGCCCTCAACTAATGAAAAACTGTTTTTT
NA	TRBD2	TRBV10-3	TRBJ2-7	CAIGIAGASYEQYF	TGTGCCATCGGCATAGCGGGGGCCTCCTACGAGCAGTACTTC
NA	NA	TRBV6-1	TRBJ2-1	CASNPGRGGNNEQFF	TGTGCCAGCAACCCCGGGAGAGGAGGGAACAATGAGCAGTTCTTC
NA	TRBD1	TRBV19	TRBJ1-5	CATMRDREVRPQHF	TGTGCCACTATGAGGGACAGGGAGGTAAGGCCCCAGCATTTT
NA	TRBD1	TRBV20-1	TRBJ2-7	CSAKTGYEQYF	TGCAGTGCGAAGACAGGGTACGAGCAGTACTTC
NA	NA	TRBV24-1	TRBJ1-1	CATPKYHRDTEAFF	TGTGCCACTCCTAAATACCACAGGGACACTGAAGCTTTCTTT
few	NA	TRBV7-9	TRBJ2-5	CASSLGFETQYF	TGTGCCAGCAGCTTGGGGTTTGAGACCCAGTACTTC
NA	TRBD2	TRBV12-3/TRBV12-4	TRBJ2-3	CAASWAGVADTQYF	TGTGCCGCGAGCTGGGCGGGAGTGGCAGATACGCAGTATTTT
few	TRBD1	TRBV7-6	TRBJ2-6	CASSLGGTGSMSANVLTF	TGTGCCAGCAGCTTGGGGGGGACAGGGAGTATGTCGGCCAACGTCCTGACTTTC
NA	TRBD2	TRBV7-3	TRBJ2-5	CASSLTSGGARETQYF	TGTGCCAGCAGCTTAACTAGCGGGGGGGCTCGAGAGACCCAGTACTTC
NA	TRBD1	TRBV7-9	TRBJ1-1	CASSSQGVVGTEAFF	TGTGCCAGCAGCTCACAGGGGGTAGTGGGAACTGAAGCTTTCTTT
few	NA	TRBV12-3/TRBV12-4	TRBJ1-4	CASRPPGPRANEKLFF	TGTGCCAGCAGACCGCCGGGGCCACGGGCTAATGAAAAACTGTTTTTT
NA	NA	TRBV4-1	TRBJ1-6	CASSQERGQGVPLHF	TGCGCCAGCAGCCAAGAACGGGGGCAGGGTGTCCCCCTCCACTTT
once	NA	TRBV27	TRBJ1-2	CASSLLGVGDGYTF	TGTGCCAGCAGTTTATTAGGGGTAGGCGATGGCTACACCTTC
few	TRBD1	TRBV4-1	TRBJ2-7	CASSQEPGQGYEQYF	TGCGCCAGCAGCCAAGAACCGGGACAGGGCTACGAGCAGTACTTC
NA	TRBD2	TRBV7-9	TRBJ2-1	CASSFPRTSGTRYNEQFF	TGTGCCAGCAGCTTCCCCAGGACTAGCGGGACCCGCTACAATGAGCAGTTCTTC
NA	TRBD1	TRBV24-1	TRBJ2-2	CATGQGYTGELFF	TGTGCCACAGGACAGGGTTACACCGGGGAGCTGTTTTTT
few	NA	TRBV20-1	TRBJ2-1	CSARDRGRGAYNEQFF	TGCAGTGCTAGAGATCGTGGCAGGGGGGCCTACAATGAGCAGTTCTTC
NA	NA	TRBV24-1	TRBJ1-1	CATSDLGNTEAFF	TGTGCCACCAGTGACTTGGGGAACACTGAAGCTTTCTTT
NA	NA	TRBV11-3	TRBJ2-1	CASSPALGRVNEQFF	TGTGCCAGCAGCCCAGCCTTGGGCAGGGTGAATGAGCAGTTCTTC
NA	NA	TRBV6-1	TRBJ1-4	CASIGPEGHEKLFF	TGTGCCAGCATCGGACCCGAGGGGCATGAAAAACTGTTTTTT
NA	NA	TRBV12-3/TRBV12-4	TRBJ1-3	CASSRFANTIYF	TGTGCCAGCAGCCGTTTTGCAAACACCATATATTTT
few	NA	TRBV7-2	TRBJ1-1	CASSLGSRDPNTEAFF	TGTGCCAGCAGCTTAGGTAGCAGGGATCCGAACACTGAAGCTTTCTTT
few	NA	TRBV6-4	TRBJ1-5	CASTTGWGPQHF	TGTGCCAGCACCACAGGGTGGGGGCCCCAGCATTTT
NA	NA	TRBV12-3/TRBV12-4	TRBJ2-5	CASRRQETQYF	TGTGCCAGCAGACGCCAAGAGACCCAGTACTTC
many	NA	TRBV15	TRBJ2-1	CATSIEREQFF	TGTGCCACCAGCATCGAAAGGGAGCAGTTCTTC
NA	NA	TRBV7-8	TRBJ2-7	CASSLLTATSSYEQYF	TGTGCCAGCAGCTTATTAACGGCCACCAGCTCCTACGAGCAGTACTTC
few	NA	TRBV18	TRBJ2-1	CASSPLLGEPREQFF	TGTGCCAGCTCACCACTTTTGGGGGAGCCTAGGGAGCAGTTCTTC
NA	NA	TRBV12-3/TRBV12-4	TRBJ1-2	CASSFGASYGYTF	TGTGCCAGCAGTTTCGGGGCGAGCTATGGCTACACCTTC